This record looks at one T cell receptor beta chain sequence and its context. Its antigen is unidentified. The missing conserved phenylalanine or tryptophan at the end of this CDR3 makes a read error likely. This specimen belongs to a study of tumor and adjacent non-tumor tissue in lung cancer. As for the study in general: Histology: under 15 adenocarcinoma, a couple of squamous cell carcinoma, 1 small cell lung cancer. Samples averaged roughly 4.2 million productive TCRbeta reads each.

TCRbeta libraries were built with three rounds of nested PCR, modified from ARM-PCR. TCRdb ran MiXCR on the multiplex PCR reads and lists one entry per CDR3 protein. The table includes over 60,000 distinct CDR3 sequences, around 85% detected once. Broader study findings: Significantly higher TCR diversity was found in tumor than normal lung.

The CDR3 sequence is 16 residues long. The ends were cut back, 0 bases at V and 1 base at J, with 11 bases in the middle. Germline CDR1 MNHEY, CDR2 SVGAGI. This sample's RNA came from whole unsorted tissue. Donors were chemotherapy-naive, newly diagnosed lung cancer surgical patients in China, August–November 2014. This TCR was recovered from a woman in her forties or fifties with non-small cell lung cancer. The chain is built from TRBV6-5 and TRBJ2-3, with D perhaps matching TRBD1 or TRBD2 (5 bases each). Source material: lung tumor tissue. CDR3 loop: CASSYSLMGRTDTQYL. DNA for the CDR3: TGTGCCAGCAGTTACTCGCTTATGGGACGCACAGATACGCAGTATTTA.